The following is a TCR beta chain sequence with its context. Cohort 3 recovered donors had two negative PCRs, clearance, or symptom resolution. The data derive from a study of blood T cell repertoires in COVID-19. J gave up 8 bases and V 4 bases, and 7 bases lay outside the gene matches. This CDR3 has 14 amino acids. Germline V CDR1 and CDR2: SGHNT, YYREEE (reference sequence). Data came from immunoSEQ multiplex PCR; TCRdb stores just in-frame clones and leaves some out. The data contain fewer than 300,000 clones, 70% to 90% of them seen just once; the ten biggest clones take up 3.5% to 5.5%. Specimen: PBMCs or T cells enriched from blood (not recorded which). V is TRBV5-4 and J is TRBJ2-4; 9 nucleotides match TRBD2. The origin of this receptor is a woman in her 30s who had recovered from COVID-19. CDR3 protein: CASSPRASGDIQYF. In nucleotides, the CDR3 is TGTGCCAGCAGCCCCCGGGCTAGCGGGGACATTCAGTACTTC. Complete variable domain (other parts from reference TRBV5-4 and TRBJ2-4): ETGVTQSPTHLIKTRGQQVTLRCSSQSGHNTVSWYQQALGQGPQFIFQYYREEENGRGNFPPRFSGLQFPNYSSELNVNALELDDSALYLCASSPRASGDIQYFGAGTRLSVL.